The 2 T cell receptor beta chains presented below share a single source sample, sequenced in a study of low-dose radiotherapy and immunotherapy resistance in tumors. First-strand cDNA relied on TRAV- and TRBV-specific primers spanning alpha and beta chains. The authors ran 20 PCR cycles to amplify TCRs with a constant-region primer and V-primer adapter. TCRdb itself ran the reads through MiXCR, one entry per CDR3 protein. The sample has tens of thousands of distinct CDR3 sequences; more than 20% are singletons. The sample's time point: after trial treatment. Described treatment: LDRT plus nivolumab, ipilimumab, low-dose cyclophosphamide and aspirin (RACIN trial). Source: PBMCs, taken after low-dose radiotherapy plus immunotherapy. These receptors were collected from a female donor with ovarian cancer.

This clonotype occurred many times. The chain uses TRBV6-5 and TRBJ2-5; D possibly corresponds to TRBD2 (5 bases). Germline V CDR1 and CDR2: MNHEY, SVGAGI. V was trimmed by 2 bases and J by 5 bases, leaving 15 bases between them. The CDR3 length is 15 residues. The CDR3 reads CASSYTGNGGETQYF. As DNA, the CDR3 is TGTGCCAGCAGTTACACCGGGAACGGCGGGGAGACCCAGTACTTC.

In its sample, this clonotype was seen many times. In DNA form, the CDR3 reads TGCAGCGTTGACGGACAGGGGGGGAGCACTGAAGCTTTCTTT. It yields the protein CSVDGQGGSTEAFF. J is TRBJ1-1 and V is TRBV29-1; 10 nucleotides line up with TRBD1. The germline CDR1 and CDR2 sequences are SQVTM and ANQGSEA. This CDR3 contains 14 residues. The trim removed 3 bases at V and 4 bases at J, leaving 5 bases unmatched.